The 13 T cell receptor beta chains below all came from one sample that was sequenced in a study of identical twins. From the 5' RACE reads, TCRdb called clonotypes with MiXCR, one entry per CDR3 protein. In the table there are 200,000 to 300,000 distinct CDR3 sequences, roughly an eighth of which are singletons. These data are also associated with another study on yellow fever vaccine responses in identical twins.

Sequenced material: memory (CD45RO+) T cells sorted from blood. The receptors were sampled from a woman under 30 in good health.

This clonotype was recorded at least ten times. The CDR3 protein is CTVGTSGRNEQFF. The CDR3 DNA reads TGCACCGTGGGGACTAGCGGGAGAAATGAGCAGTTCTTC. The chain carries TRBV29-1 and TRBJ2-1, with TRBD2 matching over 14 bases. The CDR3 has 13 amino acids. Germline V gene sequence: CDR1 SQVTM, CDR2 ANQGSEA.

This clonotype was detected a few times. The CDR3 loop reads CASSSGQIQYF. The DNA of the CDR3 is TGTGCCAGCAGCTCAGGACAGATACAGTACTTC. V usage is TRBV7-2 and J usage is TRBJ2-4; D might be TRBD1 (6 bases). Germline CDR1 reads SGHTA; CDR2 reads FQGNSA. The CDR3 sequence is 11 residues long. V was trimmed by 4 bases and J by 13 bases, leaving 11 bases between them.

This clonotype has ten or more counts. J is TRBJ2-5 and V is TRBV20-1; D is ambiguous. V lost 6 bases, J lost 1 base, and 18 bases lay in between. The CDR3 consists of 15 residues. CDR1 and CDR2 (germline): DFQATT, SNEGSKA (reference sequence). The CDR3 sequence: CSATEPRNFQETQYF. CDR3 sequence (DNA): TGCAGTGCAACGGAACCGAGAAACTTCCAAGAGACCCAGTACTTC.

The chain carries TRBV5-1 and TRBJ2-7; D is perhaps TRBD2 (6 bases). Germline V gene lookup returns CDR1 SGHRS and CDR2 YFSETQ. The CDR3 sequence is 15 residues long. V lost 0 bases and J 2 bases, leaving 12 bases between the germline ends. CDR3 in DNA: TGCGCCAGCAGCTTGGGACTAGTGGGGACCTACGAGCAGTACTTC. It encodes CASSLGLVGTYEQYF.

This chain connects TRBV7-2 to TRBJ2-7; the match to TRBD2 covers 9 bases. This CDR3 has 14 residues. With 5 bases clipped from V and 7 bases from J, the junction kept 9 bases outside the gene matches. Looked up from germline, CDR1 is SGHTA and CDR2 is FQGNSA. CDR3 bases: TGTGCCAGCAGCAGAGGCGGGAGGGCCTTTGAGCAGTACTTC. It codes for CASSRGGRAFEQYF.

The rearrangement links TRBV19 to TRBJ2-7, with D perhaps TRBD2 (6 bases). The CDR3 runs to 14 residues. Germline V gives CDR1 LNHDA, CDR2 SQIVND (reference sequence). Trimming removed 2 bases from V and 3 bases from J, with 11 bases in between. The CDR3 DNA follows: TGTGCCAGTAGTATAACTAGCAGATACTACGAGCAGTACTTC. Encoded protein: CASSITSRYYEQYF. The full variable domain, rest sourced from reference TRBV19 and TRBJ2-7, is DGGITQSPKYLFRKEGQNVTLSCEQNLNHDAMYWYRQDPGQGLRLIYYSQIVNDFQKGDIAEGYSVSREKKESFPLTVTSAQKNPTAFYLCASSITSRYYEQYFGPGTRLTVT.

The chain combines TRBV6-2 or TRBV6-3 with TRBJ2-2, with unresolved D. The V and J ends lost 1 base and 4 bases respectively, with 7 bases between them. This CDR3 region has 14 residues. The germline V gene has CDR1 MNHEY and CDR2 SVGEGT. The CDR3 protein is CASSYLQPTGELFF. The DNA of the CDR3 is TGTGCCAGCAGTTACTTACAGCCCACCGGGGAGCTGTTTTTT.

This clonotype was detected only a few times. The rearrangement uses TRBV11-2 and TRBJ2-5, with TRBD2 matching 14 bases. CDR1 and CDR2 from the germline V gene are SGHAT and FQNNGV. The V and J ends lost 0 bases and 9 bases, in that order; junction bases with no gene match: 12. The CDR3 runs to 18 residues. CDR3 DNA: TGTGCCAGCAGCTTAGATCTGAAGACTAGCGGGGGGGGAAGGGCCCAGTACTTC. It translates to CASSLDLKTSGGGRAQYF. Together with reference TRBV11-2 and TRBJ2-5, the CDR3 gives the full variable domain: EAGVAQSPRYKIIEKRQSVAFWCNPISGHATLYWYQQILGQGPKLLIQFQNNGVVDDSQLPKDRFSAERLKGVDSTLKIQPAKLEDSAVYLCASSLDLKTSGGGRAQYFGPGTRLLVL.

The chain carries TRBV20-1 and TRBJ2-3, with 7 positions matching TRBD2. The ends lost 6 bases at V and 1 base at J; junction bases unmatched: 7. The germline V gene encodes CDR1 DFQATT and CDR2 SNEGSKA (reference sequence). CDR3 length: 14 amino acids. CDR3 loop: CSASFGGGTDTQYF. CDR3 coding DNA: TGCAGTGCATCATTTGGGGGGGGCACAGATACGCAGTATTTT.

The V call is TRBV11-2, the J call TRBJ2-7, with 7 nucleotides matching TRBD1. CDR3 size: 15 residues. J lost 1 base, V lost 5 bases, and 8 bases had no gene match. Germline V gene data show CDR1 as SGHAT and CDR2 as FQNNGV. CDR3 nucleotide sequence: TGTGCCAGCAGCCGCGAGAGGGGGCCGTCCTACGAGCAGTACTTC. Translated: CASSRERGPSYEQYF.

The CDR3 sequence is CASSPGAGGYTF. Written as DNA, the CDR3 is TGTGCCAGCAGCCCAGGGGCCGGTGGCTACACCTTC. The genes are TRBV9 and TRBJ1-2; weak D call: TRBD1 (6 bases). The germline V gene encodes CDR1 SGDLS and CDR2 YYNGEE. The CDR3 contains 12 residues. The V end was cut by 4 bases, the J end by 7 bases, with 11 bases between.

This clonotype has just a few counts. This rearrangement joins TRBV14 to TRBJ2-7; D not certain. V shed 3 bases and J shed 2 bases, with 11 bases lying between them. The CDR3 runs to 14 residues. The germline V gene encodes CDR1 SGHDN and CDR2 FVKESK. CDR3 coding DNA: TGTGCCAGCAGCCAGAGTACTCCTCCCTACGAGCAGTACTTC. As protein: CASSQSTPPYEQYF.

This clonotype has at least ten counts. This chain links TRBV20-1 with TRBJ2-1; unclear D gene. The CDR3 runs 16 residues. Trimming shortened V by 6 bases and J by 0 bases, and 18 bases separated the two germline ends. The germline gives CDR1 DFQATT, CDR2 SNEGSKA (reference sequence). The CDR3 is CSALSVVGFSYNEQFF. For the CDR3, the DNA is TGCAGTGCCCTTTCGGTAGTAGGGTTCTCCTACAATGAGCAGTTCTTC.